A single sample gave rise to the 24 T cell receptor beta chains below, sequenced in a study of T cell responses to AZD1222 COVID-19 vaccine. Only in-frame clones appear in the TCRdb table, and some are missing; sequencing was by immunoSEQ multiplex PCR. The sample has approximately 76,000 clones, around four fifths seen once. The starting material was peripheral blood, obtained on day 0 of AZD1222 vaccination. These receptors came from an adult in good health.

V and J are TRBV7-2 and TRBJ2-1; D tentatively reads TRBD1 or TRBD2 (6 bases each). The CDR3 totals 17 residues. The V end was cut by 5 bases, the J end by 7 bases, with 24 bases between. Germline CDR1 is SGHTA and CDR2 is FQGNSA. Here the CDR3 reads CASSAHPGARWRNEQFF. CDR3 DNA: TGTGCCAGCAGCGCCCACCCGGGGGCTAGATGGAGGAATGAGCAGTTCTTC. The full variable domain, with the rest looked up from reference TRBV7-2 and TRBJ2-1, is GAGVSQSPSNKVTEKGKDVELRCDPISGHTALYWYRQSLGQGLEFLIYFQGNSAPDKSGLPSDRFSAERTGGSVSTLTIQRTQQEDSAVYLCASSAHPGARWRNEQFFGPGTRLTVL.

The CDR3 DNA follows: TGTGCCTGGAGTCGGACAGGCGGGGGCTACACCTTC. It encodes CAWSRTGGGYTF. V is TRBV30 and J is TRBJ1-2; 7 nucleotides line up with TRBD1. Trimming cost V 2 bases and J 8 bases; bases outside gene matches: 5. The CDR3 has 12 amino acids. Germline assignment: CDR1 GTSNPN and CDR2 SVGIG (reference sequence).

The chain uses TRBV30 and TRBJ1-1; maybe TRBD1 (6 bases). Germline V CDR1 and CDR2: GTSNPN, SVGIG (reference sequence). The CDR3 has 12 amino acids. The V end was cut by 5 bases, the J end by 1 base, with 8 bases between. The CDR3 here is CAWGRGNTEAFF. The CDR3 coding sequence is TGTGCCTGGGGCAGGGGGAACACTGAAGCTTTCTTT.

The chain links TRBV19 to TRBJ2-1; D might be TRBD1 or TRBD2, each matching 5 bases. Per the germline V gene, CDR1 is LNHDA and CDR2 is SQIVND (reference sequence). The CDR3 has 14 residues. V was pared by 5 bases and J by 4 bases, with 12 bases between. The CDR3 DNA reads as TGTGCCAGTAGTTCCCCCGGGGCTTACAATGAGCAGTTCTTC. Its protein product is CASSSPGAYNEQFF.

This clone has just a few counts. V gene TRBV7-2 combines with J gene TRBJ1-2; TRBD1 matches at 10 bases. CDR1 and CDR2 from the germline V gene are SGHTA and FQGNSA. The CDR3 is made up of 15 amino acids. V was pared by 2 bases and J by 9 bases, with 9 bases of the junction left unmatched. The CDR3 reads CASSLSGTGEESYTF. The CDR3 region has the DNA TGTGCCAGCAGCTTATCCGGGACAGGGGAGGAGAGCTACACCTTC.

This clone was observed a single time. The chain links TRBV4-1 to TRBJ1-2; no clear D. Trimming removed 3 bases from V and 8 bases from J, with 13 bases in between. The CDR3 runs to 13 residues. Per the germline V gene, CDR1 is MGHRA and CDR2 is YSYEKL. The CDR3 DNA sequence: TGCGCCAGCAGCCACAGTCGGTTCGACGGCTACACCTTC. Protein: CASSHSRFDGYTF.

The chain uses TRBV30 and TRBJ2-6, with a weak D call TRBD2 (6 bases). The CDR3 runs 15 residues. V lost 0 bases and J lost 1, with 7 bases in between. CDR1 is GTSNPN and CDR2 is SVGIG in the germline V gene (reference sequence). The CDR3 region is CAWSVGGSGANVLTF. The DNA for the CDR3 is TGTGCCTGGAGTGTAGGAGGGTCTGGGGCCAACGTCCTGACTTTC.

This clone was picked up one time. The chain has TRBV2 and TRBJ2-3; no reliable D call. Germline V gene data show CDR1 as SNHLY and CDR2 as FYNNEI. The V end lost 9 bases, the J end lost 0 bases, and 13 bases lay between the germline ends. This CDR3 spans 14 amino acids. CDR3 loop: CASSPSQSTDTQYF. Here the CDR3 DNA reads TGTGCCAGTTCCCCCTCCCAAAGCACAGATACGCAGTATTTT.

CDR3 residues: CASRRAGQETQYF. The DNA for the CDR3 is TGTGCCAGCCGTCGAGCTGGTCAAGAGACCCAGTACTTC. V gene TRBV7-2 combines with J gene TRBJ2-5; D unresolved. V was shortened by 8 bases and J by 2 bases, with 12 bases between the two germline ends. Germline V gene data show CDR1 as SGHTA and CDR2 as FQGNSA. The CDR3 runs 13 residues.

The genes are TRBV12-3 or TRBV12-4 and TRBJ2-2; no clear D gene. The V end was cut by 4 bases, the J end by 5 bases, with 8 bases between. The CDR3 runs 13 residues. The CDR3 reads CASSSSRTGELFF. CDR3 DNA: TGTGCCAGCAGTTCCAGTCGGACCGGGGAGCTGTTTTTT.

The chain carries TRBV30 and TRBJ1-1; D possibly corresponds to TRBD1 (5 bases). CDR1 is GTSNPN, CDR2 SVGIG, per germline (reference sequence). CDR3 length equals 13 residues. Trimming removed 4 bases from V and 0 bases from J, with 9 bases in between. As DNA, the CDR3 is TGTGCCTGGACAGGGCGAGTGAACACTGAAGCTTTCTTT. Encoded protein: CAWTGRVNTEAFF.

The chain has TRBV10-3 and TRBJ2-7, with 12 bases that match TRBD1. Germline V gives CDR1 ENHRY, CDR2 SYGVKD. Germline trimming cut 4 bases from V and 6 bases from J; bases unmatched to any gene: 7. This CDR3 is 15 amino acids long. The CDR3 nucleotides are TGTGCCATCAGTGCCCCGGGACAGGGGGCTTCCGAGCAGTACTTC. Protein product: CAISAPGQGASEQYF.

As for this clone: The sample contains more than one DNA sequence encoding this CDR3. The gene calls are TRBV7-2 and TRBJ1-2; TRBD1 agrees at 9 bases. Trimming took 4 bases from V and 2 from J; bases not matched to a gene: 5. Germline loops: CDR1 SGHTA, CDR2 FQGNSA. The CDR3 has 15 amino acids. Here the CDR3 DNA reads TGTGCCAGCAGCTCCCCTGGGACAGGGAACTATGGCTACACCTTC. The encoded protein is CASSSPGTGNYGYTF.

This clone was picked up a small number of times. The V call is TRBV28, the J call TRBJ1-4, with D uncertain. The ends were cut back, 3 bases at V and 1 base at J, with 9 bases in the middle. The germline V gene has CDR1 MDHEN and CDR2 SYDVKM. The CDR3 totals 15 residues. CDR3 sequence reads: CASSLAGRTNEKLFF. The DNA for the CDR3 is TGTGCCAGCAGTTTGGCCGGGAGAACTAATGAAAAACTGTTTTTT.

The rearrangement uses TRBV29-1 and TRBJ1-2; D is ambiguous. Germline V CDR1 and CDR2: SQVTM, ANQGSEA. V was pared by 4 bases and J by 5 bases, with 11 bases between. This CDR3 region has 12 residues. DNA of the CDR3: TGCAGCGTTGCCCGGGCCGATTATGGCTACACCTTC. Residues: CSVARADYGYTF.

V usage is TRBV7-2 and J usage is TRBJ1-5; D gene ambiguous. The germline gives CDR1 SGHTA, CDR2 FQGNSA. V lost 3 bases to trimming and J lost 4 bases, with 4 bases between them. The CDR3 length is 12 residues. The CDR3 nucleotides are TGTGCCAGCAGCTTCGCAAATCAGCCCCAGCATTTT. Its translation is CASSFANQPQHF. The whole variable domain, remainder taken from reference TRBV7-2 and TRBJ1-5, is GAGVSQSPSNKVTEKGKDVELRCDPISGHTALYWYRQSLGQGLEFLIYFQGNSAPDKSGLPSDRFSAERTGGSVSTLTIQRTQQEDSAVYLCASSFANQPQHFGDGTRLSIL.

The rearrangement joins TRBV2 to TRBJ2-3; TRBD2 is a possible D gene (6 bases). CDR1 is SNHLY, CDR2 FYNNEI, per germline. The length of the CDR3 is 13 residues. Trimming removed 11 bases from V and 7 bases from J, with 19 bases in between. CDR3 in DNA: TGTGCCGCATCGGGAGAGAGATCAAATACGCAGTATTTT. This translates into CAASGERSNTQYF.

CDR3 nucleotides: TGTGCCAGCAGCAAAAAGACAGAGGATTACTACGAGCAGTACTTC. Translating it yields CASSKKTEDYYEQYF. The gene calls are TRBV21-1 and TRBJ2-7; TRBD1, the table's D call, was not compared with the DNA. TRBV21-1 is shown as a pseudogene. The CDR3 sequence is 15 residues long.

The J gene is TRBJ1-4, the V gene TRBV9; no clear D gene. Trimming took 0 bases from V and 0 from J, leaving 6 bases between them. The CDR3 totals 15 residues. The germline gives CDR1 SGDLS, CDR2 YYNGEE. CDR3 protein: CASSVEDATNEKLFF. CDR3 coding DNA: TGTGCCAGCAGCGTAGAGGATGCAACTAATGAAAAACTGTTTTTT.

This clone occurred a few times. The V gene is TRBV4-1, the J gene TRBJ2-5; D call uncertain. There are 13 residues in the CDR3. Trimming cost V 1 base and J 5 bases, with 8 bases left between them. The germline V gene encodes CDR1 MGHRA and CDR2 YSYEKL. The CDR3 DNA follows: TGCGCCAGCAGCCAAGTCGTCGGGGAGACCCAGTACTTC. Translating it yields CASSQVVGETQYF.

This chain connects TRBV6-6 to TRBJ2-7, with 7 bases matching TRBD1. The CDR3 consists of 15 residues. J lost 5 bases, V lost 6 bases, and 13 bases had no gene match. The germline gives CDR1 MNHNY, CDR2 SVGAGI (reference sequence). In DNA, the CDR3 is TGTGCCAGCAGAAGGGGCGCAGGGGGTCTGGACGAGCAGTACTTC. As protein: CASRRGAGGLDEQYF.

The sample holds a few counts of this clone. Relative to the germline gene, one junction end is altered; a read error may explain this. This sequence joins TRBV7-7 and TRBJ1-2; unclear D gene. CDR1 SSHAT and CDR2 FNYEAQ come from the germline V gene (reference sequence). The CDR3 extends over 13 amino acids. The CDR3 reads CASSPLRAGGYTF. The DNA of the CDR3 is TGTGCTAGCAGCCCCTTACGGGCGGGCGGCTACACCTTC.

V is TRBV11-2 and J is TRBJ2-3, with TRBD1 as a possible D gene (5 bases). Per germline, CDR1 SGHAT and CDR2 FQNNGV. The CDR3 has 15 residues. With 1 base removed from V and 0 bases from J, the gap between germline ends came to 8 bases. CDR3 bases: TGTGCCAGCAGCTTAGGGGCAGGGAGCACAGATACGCAGTATTTT. Protein sequence: CASSLGAGSTDTQYF.

The chain couples TRBV6-5 to TRBJ1-1, with 9 bases lining up with TRBD1. The V gene's germline CDR1 is MNHEY and CDR2 SVGAGI. The CDR3 loop spans 14 amino acids. V dropped 2 bases and J dropped 5; count of bases not matched to a gene: 3. The CDR3 DNA reads as TGTGCCAGCAGTTACGGGACAGGGCGTACTGAAGCTTTCTTT. Translated, it gives CASSYGTGRTEAFF.